This paragraph covers one TCR beta chain sequence. Assay used: immunoSEQ multiplex PCR; TCRdb lists only in-frame clones, some missing. This repertoire shows over 100,000 clones, 80% to 95% found once; its top ten account for 5.5%. This sample is part of a study of control samples from healthy donors and cancer patients. V was shortened by 4 bases and J by 3 bases, with 19 bases between the two germline ends. The length of the CDR3 is 16 residues. Germline loops: CDR1 SGDLS, CDR2 YYNGEE. The specimen was blood. The chain combines TRBV9 with TRBJ1-1; possible D gene TRBD1, 5 bases. This sequence was found in a man aged 18 to 29 in good health. CDR3 residues: CASSTHSIQGDTEAFF. CDR3 nucleotides: TGTGCCAGCAGCACACACTCAATCCAGGGCGACACTGAAGCTTTCTTT.